These 10 T cell receptor beta chains share one sample of origin, sequenced in a study of CD8+ T cells in alopecia areata. Following RNA extraction, reverse transcription yielded cDNA that acted as the sequencing template. TCRdb's table, derived via immunoSEQ multiplex PCR, lists solely in-frame clones and lacks some. The sample lists some 200,000 clones, about 62% seen once, with approximately 5.1% in the top ten. Noted treatment: oral pan-JAK inhibitor, 5-10 mg twice daily. The sequenced sample was CD4+ T cells sorted from blood, obtained at week 24, from a patient treated with tofacitinib. The source is a human donor with alopecia areata.

The chain carries TRBV2 and TRBJ1-6; no reliable D call. The CDR3 covers 14 residues. Germline-derived CDR1 and CDR2 are SNHLY and FYNNEI. V shed 7 bases and J shed 9 bases, with 16 bases lying between them. The CDR3 is CASTGRAASSPLHF. The CDR3 nucleotides read TGTGCCAGCACCGGGCGGGCGGCTAGTTCACCCCTCCACTTT.

V gene TRBV2 combines with J gene TRBJ1-1, with 7 bases matching TRBD1. Germline loops: CDR1 SNHLY, CDR2 FYNNEI. The length of the CDR3 is 14 residues. Trimming took 6 bases from V and 7 from J; bases not matched to a gene: 11. The CDR3 reads CASRSLQQGNEAFF. The DNA for the CDR3 is TGTGCCAGCAGATCCTTACAACAGGGGAATGAAGCTTTCTTT.

The chain links TRBV5-1 to TRBJ1-1; the D is unclear. V lost 2 bases and J lost 4, with 15 bases in between. The germline V gene encodes CDR1 SGHRS and CDR2 YFSETQ. This CDR3 spans 15 amino acids. The CDR3 spells CASSLKHGAGTEAFF. The CDR3 nucleotides are TGCGCCAGCAGCTTAAAACATGGCGCGGGCACTGAAGCTTTCTTT.

This chain joins TRBV4-3 and TRBJ2-3; possible D gene TRBD1, 6 bases. The V end was cut by 3 bases, the J end by 0 bases, with 16 bases between. Germline CDR1 is LGHNA and CDR2 is YSLEER. The CDR3 totals 17 residues. The chain's CDR3 is CASSQGAGFSSTDTQYF. The CDR3 region has the DNA TGCGCCAGCAGCCAGGGGGCGGGCTTCTCTAGCACAGATACGCAGTATTTT.

The chain has TRBV15 and TRBJ1-5, with D unclear. With 0 bases removed from V and 0 bases from J, the gap between germline ends came to 9 bases. Germline loops: CDR1 LNHNV, CDR2 YYDKDF (reference sequence). The CDR3 loop spans 16 amino acids. CDR3 DNA: TGTGCCACCAGCAGAGATAAAGGAAGTAGCAATCAGCCCCAGCATTTT. Its protein product is CATSRDKGSSNQPQHF.

This clone was counted a single time. The J gene is TRBJ2-3, the V gene TRBV7-8; 7 bases agree with TRBD2. CDR3 size: 14 residues. CDR1 is SGHVS and CDR2 is FQNEAQ in the germline V gene. Unmatched junction bases numbered 3, after V lost 3 bases and J lost 3 bases. The CDR3 reads CASSFGGGTDTQYF. Here the CDR3 DNA reads TGTGCCAGCAGCTTCGGCGGGGGAACAGATACGCAGTATTTT.

The gene calls are TRBV9 and TRBJ2-1; D is possibly TRBD1 (5 bases). The CDR3 totals 15 residues. Germline CDR1 and CDR2: SGDLS and YYNGEE. The V end lost 0 bases, the J end lost 8 bases, and 15 bases lay between the germline ends. The CDR3 sequence: CASSVGPGIGDEQFF. Here the CDR3 DNA reads TGTGCCAGCAGCGTAGGTCCAGGGATCGGCGATGAGCAGTTCTTC.

Concerning this clone: The same CDR3 is also encoded by other DNA sequences in this sample. This sequence joins TRBV6-1 and TRBJ2-2; 13 bases match TRBD2. The CDR3 totals 17 residues. From germline, CDR1 is MNHNS and CDR2 SASEGT. V gave up 4 bases and J gave up 2 bases; unmatched junction bases: 4. CDR3 protein: CASSAGTSGTNTGELFF. CDR3 nucleotides: TGTGCCAGCAGTGCCGGGACTAGCGGGACAAACACCGGGGAGCTGTTTTTT.

The V gene is TRBV4-3, the J gene TRBJ1-1; D not certain. There are 13 residues in the CDR3. Germline V CDR1 and CDR2: LGHNA, YSLEER. Deletions cut 0 bases from V and 5 bases from J, with 7 bases between. The CDR3 loop is CASSQDPGTEAFF. CDR3 nucleotides: TGCGCCAGCAGCCAAGATCCTGGGACTGAAGCTTTCTTT.

This clone has just a few counts. CDR3 DNA sequence: TGTGCCAGCTCACCCGGGAACAGGGTATCACCCCTCCACTTT. Its translation is CASSPGNRVSPLHF. V gene TRBV18 combines with J gene TRBJ1-6, with a possible D match to TRBD1 (6 bases). Trimming left V 3 bases short and J 10 bases short, with 13 bases between. CDR1 is KGHSH and CDR2 is LQKENI in the germline V gene. The CDR3 is 14 residues long. The entire variable domain, with the rest obtained from reference TRBV18 and TRBJ1-6, is as follows: NAGVMQNPRHLVRRRGQEARLRCSPMKGHSHVYWYRQLPEEGLKFMVYLQKENIIDESGMPKERFSAEFPKEGPSILRIQQVVRGDSAAYFCASSPGNRVSPLHFGNGTRLTVT.